The 28 T cell receptor beta chains presented below share a single source sample, sequenced in a study of blood T cell repertoires in COVID-19. The assay was immunoSEQ multiplex PCR, and TCRdb's table has in-frame clones only and misses some. The top ten clones hold 1% of a sample with 250,000 to 400,000 clones, 87% of them seen once. Sequenced: peripheral blood. These receptors were taken from a man aged 45-65 years with active or convalescent COVID-19.

The CDR3 nucleotides are TGTGCCAGCAGCTTAAAGAGGGGGCCTCTAAATGAGCAGTTCTTC. Translating gives CASSLKRGPLNEQFF. V and J are TRBV7-2 and TRBJ2-1; 7 bases are shared with TRBD1. The V gene end was trimmed by 2 bases and the J gene end by 7 bases; junction bases not matched to a gene: 8. The germline gives CDR1 SGHTA, CDR2 FQGNSA. There are 15 residues in the CDR3.

The rearrangement links TRBV19 to TRBJ1-5; 7 bases line up with TRBD1. V was clipped by 5 bases and J by 3 bases; unmatched bases: 10. This CDR3 has 16 amino acids. Germline CDR1 and CDR2: LNHDA and SQIVND (reference sequence). Here the CDR3 reads CASSVLSTGNNQPQHF. The CDR3 bases are TGTGCCAGTAGTGTCCTCTCGACAGGGAACAATCAGCCCCAGCATTTT.

The V call is TRBV10-3, the J call TRBJ1-3; D is uncertain. The CDR3 runs 12 residues. V lost 1 base, J lost 7 bases, and 5 bases lay in between. Per germline, CDR1 ENHRY and CDR2 SYGVKD. In nucleotides, the CDR3 is TGTGCCATCAGTGAGTTTGCGAACACCATATATTTT. This sequence encodes CAISEFANTIYF.

The chain links TRBV7-9 to TRBJ1-1, with D possibly matching TRBD1 (5 bases). CDR1 and CDR2 (germline): SEHNR, FQNEAQ (reference sequence). CDR3 size: 15 residues. Trimming took off 5 bases at V and 3 bases at J, with 16 bases between the two ends. This CDR3 is CASSIFRVEHTEAFF. CDR3 in DNA: TGTGCCAGCAGCATTTTCAGGGTGGAGCACACTGAAGCTTTCTTT.

The V call is TRBV4-1, the J call TRBJ2-3; D is ambiguous. V was trimmed by 0 bases and J by 3 bases, leaving 7 bases between them. Looked up from germline, CDR1 is MGHRA and CDR2 is YSYEKL. This CDR3 contains 14 residues. The CDR3 spells CASSQEAGTDTQYF. The CDR3 DNA reads TGCGCCAGCAGCCAAGAAGCTGGTACAGATACGCAGTATTTT.

The genes are TRBV28 and TRBJ1-5, with 7 bases aligning to TRBD1. Germline V gene lookup returns CDR1 MDHEN and CDR2 SYDVKM. Unmatched junction bases numbered 17, after V lost 3 bases and J lost 0 bases. The CDR3 runs 20 residues. Here the CDR3 reads CASSFGVVGTEVYSNQPQHF. CDR3 in DNA: TGTGCCAGCAGTTTTGGAGTCGTTGGGACAGAAGTTTATAGCAATCAGCCCCAGCATTTT.

This chain uses TRBV5-1 with TRBJ1-3; maybe TRBD1 (5 bases). From germline, CDR1 is SGHRS and CDR2 YFSETQ. The CDR3 contains 14 residues. V lost 0 bases and J lost 4, with 8 bases in between. The CDR3 nucleotides are TGCGCCAGCAGCTTGGAGGGGATAGGAAACACCATATATTTT. Amino acid sequence: CASSLEGIGNTIYF.

This clone was counted a single time. V usage is TRBV7-9 and J usage is TRBJ2-2, with D maybe TRBD1 (6 bases). V was shortened by 5 bases and J by 1 base, with 14 bases between the two germline ends. Germline V CDR1 and CDR2: SEHNR, FQNEAQ (reference sequence). The CDR3 is 16 residues long. The CDR3 loop is CASSPWGTQNTGELFF. The CDR3, as DNA: TGTGCCAGCAGCCCCTGGGGGACACAGAACACCGGGGAGCTGTTTTTT.

The chain combines TRBV24-1 with TRBJ1-5; D call uncertain. The V and J ends lost 3 bases and 7 bases respectively, with 12 bases between them. The CDR3 extends over 14 amino acids. The germline V gene has CDR1 KGHDR and CDR2 SFDVKD. CDR3 amino acids: CATSDRDQRQPQHF. CDR3 nucleotide sequence: TGTGCCACCAGTGATCGTGACCAGCGCCAGCCCCAGCATTTT.

This clone was observed a few times. The rearrangement joins TRBV28 to TRBJ1-6; 9 nucleotides match TRBD1. The J segment lost 4 bases and the V segment lost 4 bases, leaving 5 bases of the junction unmatched. The CDR3 extends over 16 amino acids. In germline, CDR1 is MDHEN, CDR2 SYDVKM. Here the CDR3 reads CASSSGTGLYNSPLHF. The CDR3 DNA reads as TGTGCCAGCAGTTCCGGGACAGGGCTATATAATTCACCCCTCCACTTT. The full variable domain, rest sourced from reference TRBV28 and TRBJ1-6, is DVKVTQSSRYLVKRTGEKVFLECVQDMDHENMFWYRQDPGLGLRLIYFSYDVKMKEKGDIPEGYSVSREKKERFSLILESASTNQTSMYLCASSSGTGLYNSPLHFGNGTRLTVT.

The rearrangement uses TRBV18 and TRBJ1-5; 7 positions agree with TRBD1. This CDR3 contains 17 residues. Unmatched junction bases numbered 14, after V lost 3 bases and J lost 6 bases. Germline CDR1 reads KGHSH; CDR2 reads LQKENI. The chain's CDR3 is CASSPTGSSDGGQPQHF. As DNA, the CDR3 is TGTGCCAGCTCACCGACAGGGTCGAGCGATGGAGGTCAGCCCCAGCATTTT.

This chain uses TRBV10-3 with TRBJ2-7; tentatively, D is TRBD2 (5 bases). Germline-derived CDR1 and CDR2 are ENHRY and SYGVKD. This CDR3 contains 15 residues. V dropped 0 bases and J dropped 3 bases, with 12 bases sitting between them. Here the CDR3 DNA reads TGTGCCATCAGTGAGTCAATGGGTGGGAGCTACGAGCAGTACTTC. The encoded protein is CAISESMGGSYEQYF.

The chain is built from TRBV5-1 and TRBJ2-2, with TRBD1 identical over 8 bases. The junction had 9 bases not matched to a gene; V was cut back by 1 base and J by 4 bases. CDR1 is SGHRS, CDR2 YFSETQ, per germline. The CDR3 loop spans 17 amino acids. For the CDR3, the DNA is TGCGCCAGCAGCTTGTATCTGGTTGGACAGGGCACCGGGGAGCTGTTTTTT. Translating it yields CASSLYLVGQGTGELFF.

The chain uses TRBV7-2 and TRBJ1-3, with D possibly matching TRBD1 (6 bases). With 2 bases removed from V and 1 base from J, the gap between germline ends came to 9 bases. Germline values: CDR1 SGHTA, CDR2 FQGNSA. The CDR3 contains 15 residues. CDR3 coding DNA: TGTGCCAGCAGCTTAACGACAGGTTCTGGAAACACCATATATTTT. The encoded protein is CASSLTTGSGNTIYF.

The chain employs TRBV19 and TRBJ1-6; D may be TRBD1 (5 bases). V lost 7 bases, J lost 10 bases, and 14 bases lay in between. Germline loops: CDR1 LNHDA, CDR2 SQIVND (reference sequence). The CDR3 is made up of 13 amino acids. Here the CDR3 reads CASTGRANSPLHF. In DNA form, the CDR3 reads TGTGCCAGTACGGGCAGGGCGAACTCACCCCTCCACTTT.

The V call is TRBV19, the J call TRBJ1-5, with D unresolved. V was pared by 5 bases and J by 7 bases, with 15 bases between. Germline V gene data show CDR1 as LNHDA and CDR2 as SQIVND (reference sequence). The CDR3 loop spans 14 amino acids. The CDR3 coding sequence is TGTGCCAGTAGTCCGCCCCTAATTTACCAGCCCCAGCATTTT. Amino acid sequence: CASSPPLIYQPQHF.

The chain couples TRBV4-3 to TRBJ2-3; 10 bases agree with TRBD2. The length of the CDR3 is 16 residues. V gave up 4 bases and J gave up 2 bases; unmatched junction bases: 6. Germline loops: CDR1 LGHNA, CDR2 YSLEER. The CDR3 loop is CASSRSSGGYTDTQYF. The CDR3 DNA is TGCGCCAGCAGCCGTTCTAGCGGGGGATACACAGATACGCAGTATTTT.

V and J are TRBV6-5 and TRBJ1-4; D ambiguous. Germline V gives CDR1 MNHEY, CDR2 SVGAGI. The length of the CDR3 is 10 residues. Trimming shortened V by 8 bases and J by 5 bases, and 3 bases separated the two germline ends. This chain's CDR3 is CASQNEKLFF. The CDR3 DNA is TGTGCCAGCCAGAATGAAAAACTGTTTTTT.

The sample holds one count of this clone. V is TRBV19 and J is TRBJ2-2, with D tentatively TRBD2 (5 bases). The V end was cut by 1 base, the J end by 8 bases, with 14 bases between. CDR1 and CDR2 from the germline V gene are LNHDA and SQIVND (reference sequence). The CDR3 totals 15 residues. CDR3 sequence (DNA): TGTGCCAGTAGTATAGGGGAGCAGTATCTGGGGGAGCTGTTTTTT. Its protein product is CASSIGEQYLGELFF.

The table lists this clone with a count of one. The J gene is TRBJ1-2, the V gene TRBV28; 8 positions agree with TRBD1. Germline CDR1 and CDR2: MDHEN and SYDVKM. J lost 6 bases, V lost 4 bases, and 10 bases had no gene match. The CDR3 extends over 15 amino acids. CDR3 residues: CASSSTGAGGNGYTF. The CDR3, as DNA: TGTGCCAGCAGTTCAACGGGGGCAGGGGGCAATGGCTACACCTTC.

Comments on this clone: An end of the junction differs from the germline gene, which may be a read error. V gene TRBV7-7 combines with J gene TRBJ1-5, with 9 bases matching TRBD1. This CDR3 spans 17 amino acids. Germline-derived CDR1 and CDR2 are SSHAT and FNYEAQ (reference sequence). The CDR3 sequence: CASSLNVTGGDNQPQHF. The DNA for the CDR3 is TGTGCTAGCAGCTTAAATGTGACAGGGGGAGACAATCAGCCCCAGCATTTT.

This rearrangement joins TRBV3-1 (or the pseudogene TRBV3-2) to TRBJ2-3; 10 positions agree with TRBD2. CDR3 length equals 18 residues. The V gene end was trimmed by 3 bases and the J gene end by 4 bases; junction bases not matched to a gene: 13. Germline CDR1 reads LGHDT; CDR2 reads YNNKEL (reference sequence). CDR3 in amino acids: CASSHHQYSGGKADTQYF. In DNA, the CDR3 is TGTGCCAGCAGCCATCACCAATATAGCGGGGGGAAGGCAGATACGCAGTATTTT.

CDR3 residues: CASSPTGITNEKLFF. The CDR3 DNA is TGTGCCAGTTCCCCTACAGGGATAACTAATGAAAAACTGTTTTTT. The chain uses TRBV6-5 and TRBJ1-4; D is perhaps TRBD1 (6 bases). The germline V gene has CDR1 MNHEY and CDR2 SVGAGI. CDR3 length equals 15 residues. V dropped 9 bases and J dropped 1 base, with 15 bases sitting between them.

This clone was seen once. The gene calls are TRBV5-1 and TRBJ2-2; 12 positions match TRBD2. The germline V gene has CDR1 SGHRS and CDR2 YFSETQ. This CDR3 is built from 18 residues. Trimming at V came to 2 bases and at J to 1 base, leaving 6 bases not matched to a gene. The CDR3 DNA reads as TGCGCCAGCAGCTTCCTAGCGGGAGGGCCGGGGAACACCGGGGAGCTGTTTTTT. Residues: CASSFLAGGPGNTGELFF. Full variable domain (outside the CDR3, taken from reference TRBV5-1 and TRBJ2-2): KAGVTQTPRYLIKTRGQQVTLSCSPISGHRSVSWYQQTPGQGLQFLFEYFSETQRNKGNFPGRFSGRQFSNSRSEMNVSTLELGDSALYLCASSFLAGGPGNTGELFFGEGSRLTVL.

This chain joins TRBV5-6 and TRBJ1-1, with D unclear. CDR1 and CDR2 from the germline V gene are SGHDT and YYEEEE. The V end was cut by 4 bases, the J end by 3 bases, with 16 bases between. The CDR3 extends over 15 amino acids. The CDR3 sequence is CASSPKTLADTEAFF. CDR3 coding DNA: TGTGCCAGCAGCCCCAAGACCCTCGCGGACACTGAAGCTTTCTTT.

The chain recombines TRBV28 with TRBJ2-7; a weak D match, TRBD1 (6 bases). V was clipped by 1 base and J by 5 bases, with 18 bases between them. The CDR3 runs 16 residues. From germline, CDR1 is MDHEN and CDR2 SYDVKM. The CDR3 nucleotides are TGTGCCAGCAGTTTATACCCCCTGCAGGGGCGGAACGAGCAGTACTTC. Encoded protein: CASSLYPLQGRNEQYF.

The V gene is TRBV29-1, the J gene TRBJ1-4, with 7 bases lining up with TRBD1. CDR3 length equals 13 residues. J lost 6 bases, V lost 4 bases, and 5 bases had no gene match. Germline V gene sequence: CDR1 SQVTM, CDR2 ANQGSEA. The DNA for the CDR3 is TGCAGCGTTGGGACAGGATATTATGAAAAACTGTTTTTT. It is translated as CSVGTGYYEKLFF.

This clone showed up just once. The genes are TRBV29-1 and TRBJ1-2, with D tentatively TRBD1 (6 bases). The ends were cut back, 0 bases at V and 4 bases at J, with 24 bases in the middle. CDR1 SQVTM and CDR2 ANQGSEA come from the germline V gene. This CDR3 region has 18 residues. The DNA of the CDR3 is TGCAGCGTTGAAGATCGACGCGGTACAGGGTCGAACGTCTATGGCTACACCTTC. Translated, it gives CSVEDRRGTGSNVYGYTF.